Below are 27 T cell receptor beta chains sequenced from a single sample in a study of blood T cells in healthy people across ages. It was with a sample-barcoded 5' primer and a J-beta primer mix that a second PCR of roughly 7 to 12 cycles was run. TCRdb analysed the 5' RACE reads with MiXCR anew, one entry per CDR3 protein. Here the sample spans 250,000 to 300,000 distinct CDR3 sequences, roughly a quarter being singletons. Sequencing used blood. The receptors were gathered from a woman in her 70s in good health.

The chain links TRBV5-1 to TRBJ1-4; a weak D match, TRBD1 (6 bases). The germline V gene has CDR1 SGHRS and CDR2 YFSETQ. The CDR3 runs to 15 residues. The V end lost 4 bases, the J end lost 4 bases, and 14 bases lay between the germline ends. The CDR3 bases are TGCGCCAGCAGCCCACGGGGGGCCTATAATGAAAAACTGTTTTTT. Its translation: CASSPRGAYNEKLFF.

The chain links TRBV28 to TRBJ2-7, with D unclear. There are 12 residues in the CDR3. Germline V gene lookup returns CDR1 MDHEN and CDR2 SYDVKM. Trimming took off 6 bases at V and 3 bases at J, with 9 bases between the two ends. In nucleotides, the CDR3 is TGTGCCAGCAGGCAGGACCGCTACGAGCAGTACTTC. Protein sequence: CASRQDRYEQYF.

The chain uses TRBV7-9 and TRBJ2-1; TRBD2 aligns across 8 bases. The CDR3 has 16 residues. The junction had 15 bases not matched to a gene; V was cut back by 4 bases and J by 10 bases. In germline, CDR1 is SEHNR, CDR2 FQNEAQ (reference sequence). The CDR3 here is CASSSPSPAGEGEQFF. As DNA, the CDR3 is TGTGCCAGCAGCTCCCCGAGTCCAGCGGGAGAGGGAGAGCAGTTCTTC.

This clonotype was observed a few times. This chain connects TRBV6-1 to TRBJ1-3; TRBD1 is a possible D gene (6 bases). CDR1 MNHNS and CDR2 SASEGT come from the germline V gene. The CDR3 is made up of 15 amino acids. The V gene lost 4 bases and the J gene lost 4 bases, with 14 bases spanning the gap. The CDR3 protein is CASSAQQGSGNTIYF. CDR3 DNA sequence: TGTGCCAGCAGTGCCCAACAGGGTTCCGGAAACACCATATATTTT.

This clonotype turned up a few times. The chain combines TRBV18 with TRBJ2-1; 9 bases align to TRBD2. CDR1 KGHSH and CDR2 LQKENI come from the germline V gene. V shed 0 bases and J 4 bases; nucleotides not matched to a gene: 1. This CDR3 comprises 15 residues. The CDR3 here is CASSPPGLAYNEQFF. The DNA for the CDR3 is TGTGCCAGCTCACCACCGGGACTAGCTTACAATGAGCAGTTCTTC. The entire variable domain, with the rest obtained from reference TRBV18 and TRBJ2-1, is as follows: NAGVMQNPRHLVRRRGQEARLRCSPMKGHSHVYWYRQLPEEGLKFMVYLQKENIIDESGMPKERFSAEFPKEGPSILRIQQVVRGDSAAYFCASSPPGLAYNEQFFGPGTRLTVL.

The chain has TRBV29-1 and TRBJ2-1; 9 positions match TRBD1. This CDR3 spans 14 amino acids. In germline, CDR1 is SQVTM, CDR2 ANQGSEA. The trim removed 7 bases at V and 5 bases at J, leaving 9 bases unmatched. DNA of the CDR3: TGCAGCGCCCTGGACAGGGGCTACAACAATGAGCAGTTCTTC. It translates to CSALDRGYNNEQFF.

This clonotype was counted between two and nine times. The chain has TRBV27 and TRBJ2-5; 8 nucleotides align to TRBD1. CDR1 is MNHEY and CDR2 is SMNVEV in the germline V gene (reference sequence). With V trimmed by 0 bases and J by 5 bases, 8 bases remained unmatched. The CDR3 has 16 amino acids. CDR3: CASSLSGQGFGETQYF. The CDR3, as DNA: TGTGCCAGCAGTTTATCCGGACAGGGCTTTGGGGAGACCCAGTACTTC.

This clonotype has more than one count but fewer than ten. This chain connects TRBV24-1 to TRBJ2-3; no firm D call. In germline, CDR1 is KGHDR, CDR2 SFDVKD. Between the trimmed V and J ends, which lost 5 bases and 2 bases, there was a span of 7 bases. The CDR3 has 13 amino acids. CDR3: CATSGDNTDTQYF. DNA of the CDR3: TGTGCCACCAGTGGAGATAACACAGATACGCAGTATTTT.

This clonotype was seen more than once but under ten times. V usage is TRBV28 and J usage is TRBJ2-4; D is possibly TRBD2 (7 bases). Germline V CDR1 and CDR2: MDHEN, SYDVKM. V was pared by 6 bases and J by 10 bases, with 10 bases between. This CDR3 spans 11 amino acids. CDR3 sequence reads: CASRGGGIQYF. Written as DNA, the CDR3 is TGTGCCAGCAGGGGAGGGGGGATTCAGTACTTC.

V usage is TRBV7-3 and J usage is TRBJ2-1; 8 positions agree with TRBD2. V shed 1 base and J 10 bases; nucleotides not matched to a gene: 6. This CDR3 spans 14 amino acids. Per the germline V gene, CDR1 is SGHTA and CDR2 is FQGTGA. The CDR3 region is CASSLKDGGEEQFF. DNA of the CDR3: TGTGCCAGCAGCTTAAAGGACGGGGGGGAAGAGCAGTTCTTC. Full variable domain (rest looked up from reference TRBV7-3 and TRBJ2-1): GAGVSQTPSNKVTEKGKYVELRCDPISGHTALYWYRQSLGQGPEFLIYFQGTGAADDSGLPNDRFFAVRPEGSVSTLKIQRTERGDSAVYLCASSLKDGGEEQFFGPGTRLTVL.

This clonotype was recorded a few times. V and J are TRBV29-1 and TRBJ2-1; TRBD2 matches at 12 bases. Germline-derived CDR1 and CDR2 are SQVTM and ANQGSEA. There are 15 residues in the CDR3. Trimming at V came to 6 bases and at J to 7 bases, leaving 10 bases not matched to a gene. The CDR3 is CSVALTSGSANEQFF. CDR3 DNA: TGCAGCGTGGCCCTGACTAGCGGGAGTGCAAATGAGCAGTTCTTC.

The rearrangement uses TRBV15 and TRBJ2-5; D perhaps matches TRBD1 (5 bases). The V gene's germline CDR1 is LNHNV and CDR2 YYDKDF (reference sequence). The CDR3 spans 15 residues. V was trimmed by 0 bases and J by 4 bases, leaving 12 bases between them. The CDR3: CATSRDDGQRETQYF. DNA for the CDR3: TGTGCCACCAGCAGAGATGACGGACAAAGAGAGACCCAGTACTTC.

The V gene is TRBV7-9, the J gene TRBJ1-5, with a possible D match to TRBD1 (6 bases). Germline values: CDR1 SEHNR, CDR2 FQNEAQ (reference sequence). Deletions cut 0 bases from V and 4 bases from J, with 16 bases between. CDR3 length: 17 amino acids. CDR3: CASSLAGGGHGNQPQHF. The CDR3 nucleotides are TGTGCCAGCAGCTTAGCAGGAGGGGGGCATGGGAATCAGCCCCAGCATTTT.

The chain combines TRBV7-2 with TRBJ1-5; maybe TRBD1 (5 bases). CDR3 length: 15 amino acids. Germline CDR1 reads SGHTA; CDR2 reads FQGNSA. Deletions cut 2 bases from V and 3 bases from J, with 11 bases between. The CDR3 nucleotides are TGTGCCAGCAGCTTACAAACGGGGACCAATCAGCCCCAGCATTTT. Its protein is CASSLQTGTNQPQHF.

This chain links TRBV2 with TRBJ2-7; 9 bases fit TRBD2. The ends lost 6 bases at V and 5 bases at J; junction bases unmatched: 11. Germline V gene sequence: CDR1 SNHLY, CDR2 FYNNEI. This CDR3 spans 15 amino acids. CDR3 amino acids: CASRKGTSPKNEQYF. For the CDR3, the DNA is TGTGCCAGCAGGAAAGGGACTAGCCCCAAAAACGAGCAGTACTTC.

The chain links TRBV20-1 to TRBJ2-7; TRBD1 matches 8 bases. The germline gives CDR1 DFQATT, CDR2 SNEGSKA (reference sequence). The junction had 8 bases not matched to a gene; V was cut back by 2 bases and J by 2 bases. The CDR3 runs 15 residues. The CDR3 reads CSARSHRGRAYEQYF. The CDR3 coding sequence is TGCAGTGCTAGATCCCACAGGGGGAGAGCCTACGAGCAGTACTTC.

This clonotype has more than one count but fewer than ten. The chain employs TRBV7-6 and TRBJ1-4; possible D gene TRBD1, 5 bases. The CDR3 consists of 16 residues. V was cut by 2 bases and J by 8 bases, with 18 bases left in between. The germline gives CDR1 SGHVS, CDR2 FNYEAQ. CDR3: CASSLQRAGLEEKLFF. The CDR3 coding sequence is TGTGCCAGCAGCTTACAGAGGGCAGGGTTGGAGGAAAAACTGTTTTTT.

This clonotype was detected only a few times. The rearrangement joins TRBV6-2 or TRBV6-3 to TRBJ2-1; D call uncertain. The J call is uncertain, as TRBJ2-7 better fits the DNA end. Germline-derived CDR1 and CDR2 are MNHEY and SVGEGT. The CDR3 sequence is 12 residues long. The CDR3 nucleotides are TGTGCCAGCAGTTACTCCCACTACGAGCAGTACTTC. As protein: CASSYSHYEQYF.

This clonotype has a handful of counts. This chain joins TRBV9 and TRBJ1-2; no clear D gene. The CDR3 consists of 9 residues. Germline V CDR1 and CDR2: SGDLS, YYNGEE. Trimming left V 3 bases short and J 9 bases short, with 3 bases between. The CDR3: CASSDCYTF. Here the CDR3 DNA reads TGTGCCAGCAGCGATTGCTACACCTTC.

The chain uses TRBV28 and TRBJ1-1, with D perhaps TRBD1 (6 bases). The CDR3 length is 11 residues. V shed 5 bases and J shed 13 bases, with 14 bases lying between them. The germline V gene encodes CDR1 MDHEN and CDR2 SYDVKM. CDR3 sequence: CASSPLRGGFF. In DNA form, the CDR3 reads TGTGCCAGCAGTCCCCTCAGGGGCGGTTTCTTT. The complete variable domain, with remaining parts taken from reference TRBV28 and TRBJ1-1, reads DVKVTQSSRYLVKRTGEKVFLECVQDMDHENMFWYRQDPGLGLRLIYFSYDVKMKEKGDIPEGYSVSREKKERFSLILESASTNQTSMYLCASSPLRGGFFGQGTRLTVV.

The chain carries TRBV3-1 and TRBJ2-5, with TRBD1 identical over 7 bases. The DNA matches TRBJ2-1 better at its end, which makes the J call doubtful. From germline, CDR1 is LGHDT and CDR2 YNNKEL (reference sequence). There are 12 residues in the CDR3. CDR3 bases: TGTGCCAGCAGCCTCCAGGACAGGCTGCAGTTCTTC. Protein sequence: CASSLQDRLQFF.

The chain recombines TRBV5-1 with TRBJ2-3, with D perhaps TRBD2 (7 bases). V dropped 5 bases and J dropped 4 bases, with 32 bases sitting between them. The CDR3 consists of 20 residues. Germline CDR1 is SGHRS and CDR2 is YFSETQ. The CDR3 nucleotides are TGCGCCAGCAGAGACCCCCCTTCCCCACCGGCGGGAGAGGGGGCAGATACGCAGTATTTT. Protein: CASRDPPSPPAGEGADTQYF.

This clonotype was counted a single time. This rearrangement joins TRBV28 to TRBJ1-5; perhaps TRBD1 as D (6 bases). Trimming cost V 6 bases and J 0 bases, with 18 bases left between them. CDR1 and CDR2 from the germline V gene are MDHEN and SYDVKM. This CDR3 has 17 residues. The CDR3 here is CASRGGGGIYSNQPQHF. In DNA form, the CDR3 reads TGTGCCAGCAGGGGAGGGGGTGGCATCTATAGCAATCAGCCCCAGCATTTT.

This clonotype showed up just a few times. The chain recombines TRBV28 with TRBJ2-4; 12 nucleotides match TRBD1. Losses at the gene ends were 2 bases for V and 6 bases for J; bases not matched to a gene: 5. The germline CDR1 and CDR2 sequences are MDHEN and SYDVKM. This CDR3 contains 16 residues. The CDR3 sequence is CASSLTGTGGRNIQYF. The DNA for the CDR3 is TGTGCCAGCAGTTTAACCGGGACAGGGGGCCGAAACATTCAGTACTTC.

This clonotype was observed many times. Here the CDR3 DNA reads TGTGCCAGCAGACGGACAAATTATGGCTACACCTTC. Its translation: CASRRTNYGYTF. The chain links TRBV12-3 or TRBV12-4 to TRBJ1-2; a possible D gene is TRBD1 (5 bases). V lost 6 bases and J lost 5, with 10 bases in between. This CDR3 comprises 12 residues.

The V and J genes are TRBV28 and TRBJ1-1, with D hard to call. The CDR3 sequence is 14 residues long. The germline V and J ends were trimmed by 7 bases and 1 base, with 13 bases remaining between them. Looked up from germline, CDR1 is MDHEN and CDR2 is SYDVKM. The CDR3 bases are TGTGCCAGCACCTTGGGCCGCCGGAACACTGAAGCTTTCTTT. As protein: CASTLGRRNTEAFF.

The genes are TRBV5-1 and TRBJ2-7; possible D gene TRBD1, 5 bases. CDR1 and CDR2 (germline): SGHRS, YFSETQ. Trimming removed 5 bases from V and 2 bases from J, with 11 bases in between. The CDR3 runs 13 residues. The CDR3 region is CASRQATTYEQYF. The DNA of the CDR3 is TGCGCCAGCAGACAGGCGACGACCTACGAGCAGTACTTC.